This T cell receptor beta chain was found in a study of T-cell reconstitution after alpha-beta-depleted transplantation in children. Whole-study results and caveats: From surviving recipient T cells and thymic progenitors came the high day-60 TCRbeta diversity observed in some patients. Two months or so post-transplant, alpha-beta T cells reportedly derived from several hundred expanded graft clones.

V trimming: 5 bases; J trimming: 7 bases; junction bases outside the gene matches: 14. The CDR3 is 16 residues long. Germline V gives CDR1 SEHNR, CDR2 FQNEAQ (reference sequence). In this sample, this clonotype turned up a few times. Its cognate antigen is unknown. Library preparation (for TCRbeta) was performed with unique molecular identifiers. TCRdb reanalysed the PCR reads using MiXCR and keeps one entry per CDR3 protein. Of just over 950,000 distinct CDR3 sequences in the sample, 25% to 35% were seen once. This chain joins TRBV7-9 and TRBJ1-2, with 9 bases matching TRBD1. This TCR derives from a boy in the first two years of life who had a stem cell transplant for SCID, so the T cells may come from the graft donor. The sequencing here drew on PBMCs, mostly from graft donor cells, taken 360 days after TCRalphabeta/CD19-depleted stem cell transplant. The CDR3 nucleotides read TGTGCCAGCAGCCGTCCCGGGACAGGGAGCGACGGTGGCTACACCTTC. It specifies CASSRPGTGSDGGYTF.